This is a list of T cell receptor beta chains from one sample in a study of T cells and Merkel cell carcinoma outcomes. Sequencing was performed with immunoSEQ multiplex PCR; in TCRdb, only in-frame clones are kept and a portion is missing. The sample records some 4,200 clones, around 93% being singletons. The sample was tumor tissue from Merkel cell carcinoma. The receptor source for this set is a human donor with Merkel cell carcinoma. The conserved cysteine and the conserved F or W are not part of the CDR3 here.

j_call	v_call	cdr3_aa
TRBJ2-7	TRBV7-2	ASSFDSYEQY
TRBJ2-5	TRBV9	ASSAPQGLAGETQY
TRBJ2-7	TRBV7-2	ASSPGTSGSAEQY
TRBJ1-2	TRBV7-9	ASSPMTGANYGYT
TRBJ1-1	TRBV18	ASSPNQGGTEAF
TRBJ1-1	TRBV18	ASSNEAGTEAF
TRBJ2-2	TRBV18	ASPQGTKYGQVGELF
TRBJ2-7	TRBV4-3	ASSYGTSGEGEQY
TRBJ2-1	TRBV11-3	ASSLEVYRNYNEQF
TRBJ2-3	TRBV7-3	ASSPMGGLPTDTQY
TRBJ1-1	TRBV7-2	ASSSGAGVAEAF
TRBJ2-3	TRBV6-5	ASSPRTDTQY
TRBJ1-4	TRBV19	ASSIDRGGGEKLF
TRBJ2-7	TRBV7-3	ASSLVAGLSYEQY
TRBJ2-7	TRBV5-6	ASSPGLTVYEQY
TRBJ1-2	TRBV29-1	SFLQGYGYT
TRBJ2-7	TRBV28	ASSTSYEQY
TRBJ2-1	TRBV5-6	ASSLAISGNEQF
TRBJ1-1	TRBV7-9	ASSDTRDRGTTEAF
TRBJ2-3	TRBV5-6	ASSLPSATSTDTQY
TRBJ2-5	TRBV5-1	ASSLPGSQETQY
TRBJ2-5	TRBV29-1	SVVGADPQETQY
TRBJ1-1	TRBV5-6	ASSWGRSTEAF
TRBJ2-2	TRBV10-3	AISAVDGELF
TRBJ1-1	TRBV29-1	SVEMEGKGTEAF
TRBJ2-2	TRBV5-1	ASSFDTGELF
TRBJ1-5	TRBV19	ASSPLLGGSQPQH
TRBJ1-1	TRBV18	ASSPGQGFRNTEAF
TRBJ1-1	TRBV9	ASSVVAGGTGNTEAF
TRBJ1-2	TRBV5-1	ASSPRDRNYGYT
TRBJ2-7	TRBV5-1	ASSEPLAEQY
TRBJ2-5	TRBV9	ASSVGTFQETQY
TRBJ2-6	TRBV6-6	ASSHDRAGANVLT
TRBJ1-4	TRBV5-4	ASSSRDRGANEKLF
TRBJ1-2	TRBV7-9	ASSYTGGYT
TRBJ2-1	TRBV10-3	ATGTGTGVYNEQF
TRBJ2-2	TRBV2	ASSTGTVNTGELF
TRBJ1-6	TRBV11-2	ASSLDDRPPLH
TRBJ1-5	TRBV19	ASSIAPREGQPQH
TRBJ1-6	TRBV19	ASSGDRVADSPLH
TRBJ2-7	TRBV19	ASSIRGSDYEQY
TRBJ2-1	TRBV6-5	ASSIFAGGNEQF
TRBJ2-1	TRBV19	ASSIGWKQIYNEQF
TRBJ1-2	TRBV29-1	SVEMGYGAYGYT
TRBJ2-5	TRBV29-1	SAPAQGGRETQY
TRBJ1-1	TRBV9	ASSLTVNTEAF
TRBJ2-7	TRBV4-2	ASSQDQGEQY